The 8 T cell receptor beta chains given below trace back to one sample, sequenced in a study of low-dose radiotherapy and immunotherapy resistance in tumors. TRAV- and TRBV-specific primers primed first-strand cDNA, covering alpha and beta chains. The authors amplified TCRs for 20 PCR cycles with a constant-region primer and a V-primer adapter. MiXCR was run by TCRdb on the reads, yielding one entry per CDR3 protein. The sample has nearly 60,000 distinct CDR3 sequences, about a quarter seen once. As for time point: after trial treatment. The treatment: LDRT plus nivolumab, ipilimumab, low-dose cyclophosphamide and aspirin (RACIN trial). The material sequenced was PBMCs, taken after low-dose radiotherapy plus immunotherapy. Every receptor here comes from a male donor with prostate cancer.

This clonotype was detected many times. The chain links TRBV7-2 to TRBJ2-3; D gene ambiguous. This CDR3 is built from 15 residues. The ends were cut back, 2 bases at V and 1 base at J, with 10 bases in the middle. The germline gives CDR1 SGHTA, CDR2 FQGNSA. This CDR3 reads CASSLLSGRTDTQYF. DNA of the CDR3: TGTGCCAGCAGCTTACTGTCCGGGCGCACAGATACGCAGTATTTT.

The chain is built from TRBV6-2 or TRBV6-3 and TRBJ2-1; D is possibly TRBD1 (6 bases). The germline V gene has CDR1 MNHEY and CDR2 SVGEGT. CDR3 length: 14 residues. V lost 5 bases, J lost 3 bases, and 11 bases lay in between. CDR3 protein: CASSRGTHYNEQFF. The CDR3 coding sequence is TGTGCCAGCAGTAGGGGGACACACTACAATGAGCAGTTCTTC.

This clonotype was picked up many times. The rearrangement joins TRBV7-2 to TRBJ2-5; D call uncertain. The CDR3 has 14 residues. With 5 bases removed from V and 5 bases from J, the gap between germline ends came to 15 bases. CDR1 is SGHTA and CDR2 is FQGNSA in the germline V gene. The CDR3 spells CASSHPRRGETQYF. As DNA, the CDR3 is TGTGCCAGCAGCCATCCCCGAAGAGGCGAGACCCAGTACTTC.

Remarks on this clonotype: One junction end disagrees with the germline gene, perhaps due to a read error. The genes are TRBV28 and TRBJ2-7, with D hard to call. CDR3 length: 10 residues. Germline assignment: CDR1 MDHEN and CDR2 SYDVKM. DNA for the CDR3: TGTGTCAGCAGTTATCTCGAGCAGTACTTC. Residues: CVSSYLEQYF.

Ten or more counts support this clonotype. The CDR3 loop reads CAIRGQGETQYF. CDR3 bases: TGTGCCATCAGAGGACAGGGGGAGACCCAGTACTTC. The chain links TRBV10-3 to TRBJ2-5, with 9 nucleotides matching TRBD1. The trim removed 6 bases at V and 5 bases at J, leaving 1 base unmatched. This CDR3 is built from 12 residues. The germline CDR1 and CDR2 sequences are ENHRY and SYGVKD.

The sample holds many counts of this clonotype. The chain has TRBV5-4 and TRBJ1-1; the match to TRBD1 covers 8 bases. The junction had 7 bases not matched to a gene; V was cut back by 4 bases and J by 2 bases. CDR1 and CDR2 (germline): SGHNT, YYREEE (reference sequence). The CDR3 sequence is 15 residues long. DNA for the CDR3: TGTGCCAGCAGCCACACCGGGACAGGCAACACTGAAGCTTTCTTT. It encodes CASSHTGTGNTEAFF.

This clonotype came up many times. The chain couples TRBV7-9 to TRBJ2-7; D unresolved. V lost 1 base and J lost 4, with 5 bases in between. In germline, CDR1 is SEHNR, CDR2 FQNEAQ (reference sequence). The CDR3 loop spans 12 amino acids. CDR3 nucleotide sequence: TGTGCCAGCAGCTTAGAGACGTACGAGCAGTACTTC. Translation: CASSLETYEQYF.

Within the sample, this clonotype is medium-sized. The chain is built from TRBV6-4 and TRBJ2-1, with TRBD2 matching over 12 bases. The CDR3 is made up of 16 amino acids. V lost 5 bases, J lost 4 bases, and 6 bases stayed unmatched. Germline-derived CDR1 and CDR2 are MRHNA and SNTAGT. CDR3 residues: CASSPAGTSGYNEQFF. The CDR3 DNA is TGTGCCAGCAGTCCTGCCGGGACTAGCGGGTACAATGAGCAGTTCTTC.